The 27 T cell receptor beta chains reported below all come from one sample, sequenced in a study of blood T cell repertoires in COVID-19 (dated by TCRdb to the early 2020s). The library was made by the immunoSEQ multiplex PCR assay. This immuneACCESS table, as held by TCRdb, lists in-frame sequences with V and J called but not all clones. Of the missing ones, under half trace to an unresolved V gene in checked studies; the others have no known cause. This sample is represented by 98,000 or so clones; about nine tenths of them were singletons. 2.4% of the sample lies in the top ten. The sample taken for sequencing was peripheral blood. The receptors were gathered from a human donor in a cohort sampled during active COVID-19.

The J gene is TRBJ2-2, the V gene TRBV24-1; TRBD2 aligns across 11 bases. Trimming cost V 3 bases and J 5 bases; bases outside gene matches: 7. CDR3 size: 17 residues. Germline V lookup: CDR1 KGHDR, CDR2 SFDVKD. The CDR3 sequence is CATSDVSGGAYTGELFF. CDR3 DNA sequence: TGTGCCACCAGTGATGTTAGCGGGGGGGCTTATACCGGGGAGCTGTTTTTT.

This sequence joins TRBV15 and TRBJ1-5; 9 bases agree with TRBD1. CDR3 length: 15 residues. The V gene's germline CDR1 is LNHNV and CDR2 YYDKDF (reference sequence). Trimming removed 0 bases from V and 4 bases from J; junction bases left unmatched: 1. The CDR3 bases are TGTGCCACCAGCAGAGAGGGACAGGGAAATCAGCCCCAGCATTTT. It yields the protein CATSREGQGNQPQHF.

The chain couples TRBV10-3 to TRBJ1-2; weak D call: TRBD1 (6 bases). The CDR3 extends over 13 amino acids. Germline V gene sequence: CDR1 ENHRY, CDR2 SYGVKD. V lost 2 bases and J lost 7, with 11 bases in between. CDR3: CAISETGSRGYTF. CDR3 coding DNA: TGTGCCATCAGTGAGACAGGGTCGCGTGGCTACACCTTC.

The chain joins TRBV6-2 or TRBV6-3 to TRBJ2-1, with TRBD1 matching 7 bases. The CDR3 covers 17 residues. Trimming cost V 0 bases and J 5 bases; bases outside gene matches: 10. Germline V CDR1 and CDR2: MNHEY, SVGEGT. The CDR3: CASSYSWAGGWDNEQFF. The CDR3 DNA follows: TGTGCCAGCAGTTACTCTTGGGCAGGGGGTTGGGACAATGAGCAGTTCTTC.

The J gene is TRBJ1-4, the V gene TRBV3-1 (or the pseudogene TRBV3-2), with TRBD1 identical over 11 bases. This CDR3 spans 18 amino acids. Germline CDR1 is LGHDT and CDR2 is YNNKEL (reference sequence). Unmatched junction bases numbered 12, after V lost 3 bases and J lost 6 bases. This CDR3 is CASSHLLDRGPGDEKLFF. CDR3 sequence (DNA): TGTGCCAGCAGCCACTTATTGGACAGGGGGCCTGGAGATGAAAAACTGTTTTTT.

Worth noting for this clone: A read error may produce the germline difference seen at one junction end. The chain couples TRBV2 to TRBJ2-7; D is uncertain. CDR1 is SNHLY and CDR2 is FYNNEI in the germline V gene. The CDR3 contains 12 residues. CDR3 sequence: CAGRGTAYEQYF. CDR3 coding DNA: TGTGCCGGCAGAGGCACAGCCTACGAGCAGTACTTC.

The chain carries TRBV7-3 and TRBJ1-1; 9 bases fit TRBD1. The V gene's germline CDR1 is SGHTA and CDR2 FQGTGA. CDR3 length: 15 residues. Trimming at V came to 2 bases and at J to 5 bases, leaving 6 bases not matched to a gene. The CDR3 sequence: CASSLGQGIRTEAFF. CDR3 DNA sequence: TGTGCCAGCAGCTTAGGACAGGGGATAAGGACTGAAGCTTTCTTT.

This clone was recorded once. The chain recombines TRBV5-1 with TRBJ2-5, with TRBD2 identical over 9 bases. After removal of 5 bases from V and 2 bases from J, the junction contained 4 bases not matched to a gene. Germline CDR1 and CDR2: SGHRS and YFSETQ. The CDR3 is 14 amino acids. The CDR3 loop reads CASRVTSGQETQYF. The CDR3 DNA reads TGCGCCAGCAGGGTGACTAGCGGACAAGAGACCCAGTACTTC.

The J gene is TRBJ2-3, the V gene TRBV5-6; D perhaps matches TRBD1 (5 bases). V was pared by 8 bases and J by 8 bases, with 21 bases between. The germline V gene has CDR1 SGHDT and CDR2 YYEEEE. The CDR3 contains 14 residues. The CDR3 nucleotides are TGTGCCAGTTTGACAGACCCCTCCCGCGGTACGCAGTATTTT. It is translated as CASLTDPSRGTQYF.

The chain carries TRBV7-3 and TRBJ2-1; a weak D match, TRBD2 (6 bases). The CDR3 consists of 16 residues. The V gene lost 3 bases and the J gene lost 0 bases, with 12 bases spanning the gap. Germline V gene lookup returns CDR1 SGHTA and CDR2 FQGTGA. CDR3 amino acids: CASSLTRGSSYNEQFF. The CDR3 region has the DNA TGTGCCAGCAGCTTGACCCGGGGGAGCTCCTACAATGAGCAGTTCTTC.

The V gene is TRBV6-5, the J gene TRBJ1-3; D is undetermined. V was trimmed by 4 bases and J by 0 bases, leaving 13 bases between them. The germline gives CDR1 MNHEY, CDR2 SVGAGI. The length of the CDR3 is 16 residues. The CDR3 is CASSLSDGSSGNTIYF. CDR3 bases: TGTGCCAGCAGTTTATCGGACGGGAGCTCTGGAAACACCATATATTTT.

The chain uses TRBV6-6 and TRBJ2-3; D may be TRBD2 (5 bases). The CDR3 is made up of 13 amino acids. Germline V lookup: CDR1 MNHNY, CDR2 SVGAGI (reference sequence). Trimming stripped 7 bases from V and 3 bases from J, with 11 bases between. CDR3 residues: CASTQLVTDTQYF. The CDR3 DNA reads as TGTGCCAGCACTCAACTAGTTACAGATACGCAGTATTTT.

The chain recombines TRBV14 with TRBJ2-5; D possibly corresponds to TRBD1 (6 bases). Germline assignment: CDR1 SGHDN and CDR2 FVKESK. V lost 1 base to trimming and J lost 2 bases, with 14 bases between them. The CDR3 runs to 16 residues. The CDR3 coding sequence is TGTGCCAGCAGCCAAGTAATTACCGGGACACAAGAGACCCAGTACTTC. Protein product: CASSQVITGTQETQYF. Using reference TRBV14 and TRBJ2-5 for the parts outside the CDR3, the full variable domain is EAGVTQFPSHSVIEKGQTVTLRCDPISGHDNLYWYRRVMGKEIKFLLHFVKESKQDESGMPNNRFLAERTGGTYSTLKVQPAELEDSGVYFCASSQVITGTQETQYFGPGTRLLVL.

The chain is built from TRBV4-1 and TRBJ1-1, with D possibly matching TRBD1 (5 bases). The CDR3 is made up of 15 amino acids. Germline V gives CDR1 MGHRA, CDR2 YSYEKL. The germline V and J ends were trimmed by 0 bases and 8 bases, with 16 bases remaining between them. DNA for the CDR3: TGCGCCAGCAGCCAAGATGGGGCAGGGAGGGGCGAAGCTTTCTTT. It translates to CASSQDGAGRGEAFF.

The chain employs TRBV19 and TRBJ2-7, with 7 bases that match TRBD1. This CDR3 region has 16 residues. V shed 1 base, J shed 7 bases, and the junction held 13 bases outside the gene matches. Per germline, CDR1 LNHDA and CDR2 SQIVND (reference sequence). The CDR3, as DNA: TGTGCCAGTAGTATAGCTGACAGGGCCCCTGAAGGGGAGCAGTACTTC. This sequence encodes CASSIADRAPEGEQYF.

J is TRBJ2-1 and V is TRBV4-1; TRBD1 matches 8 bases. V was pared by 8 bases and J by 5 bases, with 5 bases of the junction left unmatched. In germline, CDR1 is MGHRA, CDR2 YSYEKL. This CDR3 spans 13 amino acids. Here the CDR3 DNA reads TGCGCCAGCGGCCTACAGGGGGACAATGAGCAGTTCTTC. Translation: CASGLQGDNEQFF.

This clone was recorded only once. The CDR3 sequence: CSGSGDREYGYTF. CDR3 sequence (DNA): TGCAGCGGATCGGGAGACAGGGAATATGGCTACACCTTC. The rearrangement uses TRBV29-1 and TRBJ1-2, with 7 bases matching TRBD1. The CDR3 covers 13 residues. Germline values: CDR1 SQVTM, CDR2 ANQGSEA. Trimming at V came to 7 bases and at J to 5 bases, leaving 10 bases not matched to a gene.

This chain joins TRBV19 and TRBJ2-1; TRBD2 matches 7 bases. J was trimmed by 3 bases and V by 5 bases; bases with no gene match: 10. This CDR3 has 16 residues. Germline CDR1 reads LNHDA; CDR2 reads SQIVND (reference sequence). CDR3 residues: CASSPRVGGNYNEQFF. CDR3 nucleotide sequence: TGTGCCAGTAGTCCCCGAGTCGGGGGGAACTACAATGAGCAGTTCTTC.

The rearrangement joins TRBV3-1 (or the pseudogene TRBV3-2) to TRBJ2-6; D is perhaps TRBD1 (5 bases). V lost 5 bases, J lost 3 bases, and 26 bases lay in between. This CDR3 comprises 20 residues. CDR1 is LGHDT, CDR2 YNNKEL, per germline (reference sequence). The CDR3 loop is CASSTRGRTSRQGGANVLTF. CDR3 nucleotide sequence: TGTGCCAGCAGCACACGAGGTAGGACAAGTCGGCAGGGTGGGGCCAACGTCCTGACTTTC.

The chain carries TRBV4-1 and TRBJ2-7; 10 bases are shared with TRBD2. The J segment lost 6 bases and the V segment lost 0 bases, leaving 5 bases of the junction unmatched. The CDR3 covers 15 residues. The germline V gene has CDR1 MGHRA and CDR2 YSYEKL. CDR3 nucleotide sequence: TGCGCCAGCAGCCAAGACCTAGCGGGGGCGCGCGAGCAGTACTTC. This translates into CASSQDLAGAREQYF.

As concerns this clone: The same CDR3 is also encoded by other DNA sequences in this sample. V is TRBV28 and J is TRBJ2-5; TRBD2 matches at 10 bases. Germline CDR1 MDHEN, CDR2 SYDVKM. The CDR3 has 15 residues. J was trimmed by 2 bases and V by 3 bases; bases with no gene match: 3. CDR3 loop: CASSFSSGGQETQYF. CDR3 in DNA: TGTGCCAGCAGTTTCTCTAGCGGGGGACAAGAGACCCAGTACTTC.

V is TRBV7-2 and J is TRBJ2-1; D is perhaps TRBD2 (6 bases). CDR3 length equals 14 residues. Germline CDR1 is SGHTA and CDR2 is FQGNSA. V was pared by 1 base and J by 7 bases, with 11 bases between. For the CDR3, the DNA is TGTGCCAGCAGCTTAGGGGGGGAGGTGAATGAGCAGTTCTTC. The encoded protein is CASSLGGEVNEQFF.

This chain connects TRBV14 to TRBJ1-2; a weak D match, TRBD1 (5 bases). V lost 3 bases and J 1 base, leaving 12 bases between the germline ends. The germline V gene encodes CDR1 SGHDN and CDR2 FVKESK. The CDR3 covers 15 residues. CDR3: CASSQVAGINYGYTF. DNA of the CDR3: TGTGCCAGCAGCCAGGTCGCAGGGATTAACTATGGCTACACCTTC.

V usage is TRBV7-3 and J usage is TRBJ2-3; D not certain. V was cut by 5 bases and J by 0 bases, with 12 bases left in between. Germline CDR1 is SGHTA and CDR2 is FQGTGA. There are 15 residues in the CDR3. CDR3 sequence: CASSPSQSSTDTQYF. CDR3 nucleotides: TGTGCCAGCAGCCCCTCTCAGTCCAGCACAGATACGCAGTATTTT.

CDR3 DNA sequence: TGTGCCAGCAGCTTAGACGGGCAGGGGGGAGGGACCCAGTACTTC. Translating gives CASSLDGQGGGTQYF. The chain uses TRBV11-2 and TRBJ2-5, with TRBD1 as a possible D gene (7 bases). V gave up 0 bases and J gave up 7 bases, with 15 bases separating them. In germline, CDR1 is SGHAT, CDR2 FQNNGV. This CDR3 has 15 residues.

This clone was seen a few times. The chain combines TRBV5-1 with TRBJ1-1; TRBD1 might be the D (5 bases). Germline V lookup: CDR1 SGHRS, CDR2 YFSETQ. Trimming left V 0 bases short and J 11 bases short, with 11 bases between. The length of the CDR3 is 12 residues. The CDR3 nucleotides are TGCGCCAGCAGCTTGGGGGGCTTAGGGGCTTTCTTT. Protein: CASSLGGLGAFF.

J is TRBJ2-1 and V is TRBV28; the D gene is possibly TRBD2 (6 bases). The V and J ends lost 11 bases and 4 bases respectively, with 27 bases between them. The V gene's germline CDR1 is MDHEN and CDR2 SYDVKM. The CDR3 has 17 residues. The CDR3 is CASRRGRAVTGYNEQFF. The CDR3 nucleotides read TGTGCCTCCCGGCGGGGACGAGCCGTGACCGGGTACAATGAGCAGTTCTTC.